One TCR beta chain is described in this entry. What it binds is not known. The germline V gene encodes CDR1 MDHEN and CDR2 SYDVKM. V dropped 5 bases and J dropped 4; count of bases not matched to a gene: 9. The CDR3 extends over 17 amino acids. Since all of the isolated RNA was reverse transcribed, expressed TCRB transcripts were what got sequenced. Naive, central memory and regulatory T cell samples yielded about 3.57 million reads on average. The assay was immunoSEQ multiplex PCR, and TCRdb's table has in-frame clones only and misses some. Among over 90,000 clones listed, 28% were seen once. The sample comes from a study of beta chain features in type 1 diabetes. Points from the study as a whole: Type 1 diabetes patients had fewer VDJ junction insertions and more deletions. Shortening that was moderate but significant affected the TCRB CDR3s of Type 1 diabetes patients in all four CD4+ subsets.

Sample: central memory CD4+ T cells from blood. This sequence was found in a woman between 18 and 29 years old with type 1 diabetes. V usage is TRBV28 and J usage is TRBJ2-2, with 11 bases identical to TRBD1. The CDR3 sequence: CASSAPGTGGSTGELFF. CDR3 nucleotide sequence: TGTGCCAGCAGTGCCCCCGGGACAGGGGGTAGCACCGGGGAGCTGTTTTTT.